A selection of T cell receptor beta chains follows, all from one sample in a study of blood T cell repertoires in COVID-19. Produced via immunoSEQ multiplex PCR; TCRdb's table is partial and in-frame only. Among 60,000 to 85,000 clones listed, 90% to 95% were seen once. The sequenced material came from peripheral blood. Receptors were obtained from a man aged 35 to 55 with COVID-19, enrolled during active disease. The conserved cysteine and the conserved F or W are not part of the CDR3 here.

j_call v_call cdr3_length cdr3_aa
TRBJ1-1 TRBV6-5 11 AIPDRGSTEAF
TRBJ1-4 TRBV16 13 ASSWDREVNEKLF
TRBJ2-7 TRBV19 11 ASSPGSSYEQY
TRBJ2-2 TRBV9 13 ASSVQGANTGELF
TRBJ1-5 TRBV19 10 ASSIDVQPQH
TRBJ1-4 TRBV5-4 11 ASSLGVGEKLF
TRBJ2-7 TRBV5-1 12 ASSQQGSSYEQY
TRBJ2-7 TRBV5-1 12 ASSSRDPSYEQY
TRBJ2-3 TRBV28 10 ASSSNTDTQY
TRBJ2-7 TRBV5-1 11 ASSRDLSYEQY
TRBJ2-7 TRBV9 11 ASSSRTGNEQY
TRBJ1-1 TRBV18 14 ASSPTLTAMNTEAF
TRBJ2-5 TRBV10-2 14 ATQNRGRLGQETQY
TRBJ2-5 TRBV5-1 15 ASSSASQGGQGETQY
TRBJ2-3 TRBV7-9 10 ASSPSTDTQY
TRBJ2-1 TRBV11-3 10 ASSLVRNEQF
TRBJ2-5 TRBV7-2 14 ASSLKRGQTAETQY
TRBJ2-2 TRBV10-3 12 AISGLSDTGELF
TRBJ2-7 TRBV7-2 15 ASSPRTSGGATYEQY
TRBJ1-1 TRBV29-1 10 SVGTGGTEAF
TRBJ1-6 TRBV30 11 AWSVGDSSTLH
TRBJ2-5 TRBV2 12 ASVEGGGTETQY
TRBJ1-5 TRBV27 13 ASSPFSGFGQPQH
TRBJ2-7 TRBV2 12 ASKRLQGPYEQY
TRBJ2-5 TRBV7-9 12 ASSLGLLKETQY
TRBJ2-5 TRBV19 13 ASSSRTGGKETQY
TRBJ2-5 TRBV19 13 ASGLSGGPWETQY
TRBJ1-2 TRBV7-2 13 ASSVTGGAGYGYT
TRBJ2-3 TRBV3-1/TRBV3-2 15 ASSQGPQRGYTDTQY
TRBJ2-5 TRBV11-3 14 ASSSTGTSGTETQY
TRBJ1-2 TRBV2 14 ASSVLRQGSSYGYT
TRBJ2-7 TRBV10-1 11 ASSAALGYEQY
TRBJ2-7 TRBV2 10 ASSVETYEQY
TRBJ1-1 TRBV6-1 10 ASSEGGTEAF
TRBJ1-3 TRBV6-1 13 ASSEVDHGGNTIY